This T cell receptor beta chain comes out of a study of type 1 and type 2 diabetes patients. Overall study context: Across the study, about 20 million paired-end reads were produced.

Concerning this clonotype itself: Its antigen is not identified.

Germline assignment: CDR1 SGDLS and CDR2 YYNGEE. This CDR3 has 16 residues. Trimming took off 4 bases at V and 5 bases at J, with 19 bases between the two ends. The study, taken as a whole, reports: V and J gene usage correlated at roughly 0.97 between type 2 diabetes and control samples.

Genomic DNA was the PCR template. Amplification of the beta chain CDR3 used 30 forward and 13 reverse multiplex primers. TCRdb itself ran the multiplex PCR reads through MiXCR, one entry per CDR3 protein. The sample records 250,000 or so distinct CDR3 sequences, around 47% being singletons. Other autoimmune diseases and infections within the past four weeks excluded donors. The material sequenced was peripheral blood mononuclear cells (PBMCs). The V gene is TRBV9, the J gene TRBJ2-1; D is possibly TRBD2 (5 bases). The sequence came from a man aged 18 to 30 with type 2 diabetes. For the CDR3, the DNA is TGTGCCAGCAGCTCATCGAGCGGAGCCGGAGACAATGAGCAGTTCTTC. Encoded protein: CASSSSSGAGDNEQFF.